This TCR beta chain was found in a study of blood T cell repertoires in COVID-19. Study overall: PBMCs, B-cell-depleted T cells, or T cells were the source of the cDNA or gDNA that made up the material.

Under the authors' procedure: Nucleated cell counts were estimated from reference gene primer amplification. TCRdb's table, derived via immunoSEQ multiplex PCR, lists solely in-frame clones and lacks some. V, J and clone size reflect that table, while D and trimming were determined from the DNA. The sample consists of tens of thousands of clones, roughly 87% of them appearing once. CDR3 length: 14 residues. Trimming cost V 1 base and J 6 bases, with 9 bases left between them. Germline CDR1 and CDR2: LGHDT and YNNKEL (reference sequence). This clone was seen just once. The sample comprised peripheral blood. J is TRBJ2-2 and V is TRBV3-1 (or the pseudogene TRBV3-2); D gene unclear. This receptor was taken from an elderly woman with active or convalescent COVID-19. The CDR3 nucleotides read TGTGCCAGCAGCCAAGGTGTAGTGGCCGGGGAGCTGTTTTTT. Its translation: CASSQGVVAGELFF.